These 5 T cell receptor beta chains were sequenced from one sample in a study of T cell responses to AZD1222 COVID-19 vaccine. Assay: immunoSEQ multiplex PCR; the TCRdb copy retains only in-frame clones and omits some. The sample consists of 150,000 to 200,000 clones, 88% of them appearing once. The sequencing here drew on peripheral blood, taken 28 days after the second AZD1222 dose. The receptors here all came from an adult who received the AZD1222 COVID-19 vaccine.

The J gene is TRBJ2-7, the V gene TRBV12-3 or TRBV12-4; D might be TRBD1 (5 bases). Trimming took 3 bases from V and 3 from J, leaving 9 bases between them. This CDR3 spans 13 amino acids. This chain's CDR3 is CASSLAGRYEQYF. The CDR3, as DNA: TGTGCCAGCAGTTTGGCAGGGCGCTACGAGCAGTACTTC.

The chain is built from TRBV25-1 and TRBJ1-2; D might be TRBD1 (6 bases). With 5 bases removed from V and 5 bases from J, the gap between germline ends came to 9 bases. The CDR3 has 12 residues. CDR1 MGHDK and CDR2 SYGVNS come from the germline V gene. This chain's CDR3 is CASSPQGYGYTF. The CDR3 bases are TGTGCCAGCAGTCCGCAGGGGTATGGCTACACCTTC.

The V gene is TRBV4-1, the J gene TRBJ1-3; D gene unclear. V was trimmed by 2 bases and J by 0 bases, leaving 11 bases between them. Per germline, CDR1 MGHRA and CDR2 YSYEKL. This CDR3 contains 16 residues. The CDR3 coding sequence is TGCGCCAGCAGCCAACCCTCTCGGGACTCTGGAAACACCATATATTTT. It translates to CASSQPSRDSGNTIYF.

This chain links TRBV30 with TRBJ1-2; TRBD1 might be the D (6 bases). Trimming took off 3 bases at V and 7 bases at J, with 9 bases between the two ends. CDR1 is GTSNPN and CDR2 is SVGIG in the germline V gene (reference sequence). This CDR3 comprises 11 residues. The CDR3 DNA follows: TGTGCCTGGAGACAGGGACTTGGCTACACCTTC. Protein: CAWRQGLGYTF.

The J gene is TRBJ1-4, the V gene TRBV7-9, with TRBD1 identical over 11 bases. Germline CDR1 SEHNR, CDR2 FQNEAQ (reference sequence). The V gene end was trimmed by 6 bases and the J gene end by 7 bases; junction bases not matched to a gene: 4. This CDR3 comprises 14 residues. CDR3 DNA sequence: TGTGCCAGCAGGACCGGGACAGGGGGTGAAAAACTGTTTTTT. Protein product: CASRTGTGGEKLFF.